Below, one T cell receptor beta chain is given with its context. Its antigen is still unknown. No clone much larger than this one lies a single base away; base qualities are absent. CDR1 and CDR2 are drawn from the germline V gene: MDHEN, SYDVKM. V is clipped by 5 bases and J by 6 bases, and the sequence between their germline boundaries is 19 bases long. The cysteine opens and the phenylalanine closes a CDR3 of 15 amino acids. The DNA shown is the 45-base CDR3, in frame from base 1. This entry comes from a study of T cells in Graves' hyperthyroidism and ophthalmopathy (dated by TCRdb to the late 2010s). Regarding the research as a whole: To identify distinguishing TCR V-J signatures, a discovery cohort of about 95 patients was used, comprising fewer than 45 with Graves' ophthalmopathy and around 60 with stable Graves' hyperthyroidism. Prospective prediction of ophthalmopathy was tested in an independent validation cohort consisting of some 19 hyperthyroidism patients and some 17 patients who later progressed to ophthalmopathy. The 95 to 100 discovery patients were randomly divided into training and test sets at a 7:3 ratio. The study also compared thyroid tissue and blood T-cell repertoires from roughly six Graves' hyperthyroidism patients. Once sampling was done, hyperthyroidism patients were given methimazole at a starting dose of 30 mg daily, whereas ophthalmopathy patients were given high-dose intravenous methylprednisolone. TCR Vbeta CDR3 sequencing of approximately 140 peripheral blood samples (43 ophthalmopathy, 75 hyperthyroidism and roughly 17 progressor patients) is reported in the paper.

Overall study outcomes, separate from this receptor: No statistical method was used to fix the sample size in advance, and group allocation was not hidden from the investigators. In cross-validation, a model built on a 13 V-J signature told ophthalmopathy apart from stable hyperthyroidism with 85% to 90% sensitivity and 81% to 82% specificity, and in testing the same model reached 80%/75%. Blood samples also contained most of the expanded thyroid clonotypes (frequency above 0.001), which suggests that blood repertoires may reflect thyroid immune responses. In validation, the model predicted progression to ophthalmopathy with 65% to 71% sensitivity and approximately 72% specificity, a median of 6.5 months before onset.

Patients with uncontrolled infections, other autoimmune diseases, pregnancy or lactation were excluded. Diagnoses were established on the basis of clinical symptoms, serum thyroxine and TRAb, thyroid ultrasound, and orbital computed tomography. Trizol reagent was used to extract total RNA, and RNA quality was then checked on an Agilent 2100 Bioanalyzer. Amplification of TCR beta CDR3 regions was carried out from RNA transcripts. The TCR CDR3 was subjected to a first round of RT-PCR using the HTBI primer set and the Qiagen OneStep RT-PCR kit. The libraries were constructed in a second round of multiplex PCR and then size-selected and purified. Paired-end sequencing of the libraries was performed with 100 bp reads on an Illumina HiSeq2000. In the authors' own workflow: SOAPnuke was used to process the raw data, removing reads that contained adapters or uncalled bases, had a mean Phred below 15, or lacked an exact match to the constant primer or identifier. COPE v1.2.5 was used to merge high-quality paired reads, and clonotypes were defined as unique nucleotide sequences. MiTCR v1.1 was used to align the clonotypes against IMGT TRBV, TRBD and TRBJ reference segments. Analysis was restricted to V-J combinations with a frequency above 0.0001, which covered 99% to 99.2% of repertoires. A TCS score was defined as the ratio between F50 (clonal expansion) and ExV (chaos), using BLOSUM62-based TCRdist between CDR3 peptides within each V-J. Welch's t-statistics and random forest reduced approximately 520 V-J features to some 14, which were used in a naive Bayes classifier (R e1071). The similarity between thyroid and blood repertoires was quantified using the Morisita-Horn index. In-frame beta chains were kept once TCRdb had trimmed the public reads at Q25 with fastp and called clones with MiXCR. Records with the same CDR3 protein are collapsed into one entry carrying the most frequent genes and DNA. The V and J calls shown here were made by TCRdb, not taken from the authors' results. The sample records 550,000 to 700,000 distinct CDR3 sequences, about 43% of which are singletons. The ten largest clonotypes hold around 20% of the sample.

The rearrangement joined TRBV28 to TRBJ1-2; the D region possibly corresponds to TRBD1 (6 bases align). Material for sequencing was peripheral blood or thyroid tissue (not recorded which). This clonotype was obtained from an adult woman with Graves' disease, either hyperthyroidism or ophthalmopathy (not recorded which). The CDR3 here reads CASSPGGGGLDGYTF. The DNA is TGTGCCAGCAGTCCCGGTGGTGGGGGGCTCGATGGCTACACCTTC.